These 9 T cell receptor gamma chains share one sample of origin, sequenced in a study of gamma-delta T cells after stem cell transplantation. With CATT, TCRdb re-called clones from the RT-PCR reads. This table has approximately 320 gamma-chain clones, around an eighth appearing once. The sequencing input was gamma-delta T cells. These receptor sequences come from a human donor. It is not recorded whose cells these are; they may come from a transplant donor.

This clone ranks as large. The V gene is TRGV3, the J gene TRGJP2. The CDR3 covers 16 residues. Germline V gene data show CDR1 as VTNTFY and CDR2 as YDVSTARD (reference sequence). The trim removed 0 bases at V and 0 bases at J, leaving 4 bases unmatched. The CDR3 region has the DNA TGTGCCACCTGGGACAGGCAGGATAGTAGTGATTGGATCAAGACGTTT. Amino acid sequence: CATWDRQDSSDWIKTF.

Worth noting for this clone: This may stem from a read error, because a much larger clone lies one nucleotide away. The same CDR3 can be traced to other DNA sequences in this sample. In DNA, the CDR3 is TGTGCCTTGTGGGAGGTGCAGGAGTTGGGCAAAAAAATCAAGGTATTT. Translated, it gives CALWEVQELGKKIKVF. V is TRGV9 and J is TRGJP. Germline V gives CDR1 GITISATS, CDR2 ISYDGTV (reference sequence). The CDR3 runs 16 residues. After removal of 0 bases from V and 7 bases from J, the junction contained 3 bases not matched to a gene.

This clone was picked up a small number of times. The translation of this DNA and the TCRdb protein of a much larger clone differ at residue 7, probably owing to a read error; the protein shown here is translated from the DNA. The chain joins TRGV9 to TRGJ1 or TRGJ2. The CDR3 sequence is 12 residues long. Germline loops: CDR1 GITISATS, CDR2 ISYDGTV (reference sequence). V lost 0 bases to trimming and J lost 7 bases; unmatched junction nucleotides: 3. CDR3 nucleotides: TGTGCCTTGTGGGAGGTGCGCTATAAGAAACTCTTT. Translating it yields CALWEVRYKKLF.

The sample holds a few counts of this clone. This chain joins TRGV9 and TRGJP. CDR3 size: 17 residues. Germline V CDR1 and CDR2: GITISATS, ISYDGTV (reference sequence). With V trimmed by 1 base and J by 6 bases, 6 bases remained unmatched. The CDR3 nucleotides read TGTGCCTTGTGGGAGGTTCTAACAGAGTTGGGCAAAAAAATCAAGGTATTT. This encodes CALWEVLTELGKKIKVF.

This clone was seen only a few times. The V and J genes are TRGV9 and TRGJP. The CDR3 spans 16 residues. The germline V gene has CDR1 GITISATS and CDR2 ISYDGTV (reference sequence). V lost 3 bases to trimming and J lost 3 bases; unmatched junction nucleotides: 2. The CDR3 DNA is TGTGCCTTGTGGGAGCAGCAAGAGTTGGGCAAAAAAATCAAGGTATTT. Translating gives CALWEQQELGKKIKVF.

This rearrangement joins TRGV8 to TRGJ1 or TRGJ2. The trim removed 2 bases at V and 3 bases at J, leaving 10 bases unmatched. CDR3 size: 15 residues. Germline V gives CDR1 VENAVY, CDR2 YDSYNSRV. Written as DNA, the CDR3 is TGTGCCACCTGGGATACCTCCCCACGTTATTATAAGAAACTCTTT. Protein: CATWDTSPRYYKKLF.

Concerning this clone itself: TCRdb shows a much larger clone's protein in place of this DNA's translation, and the two differ at residue 10, likely through a read error; the protein shown is translated from the DNA. This CDR3 is CATWEPRHDILGSDWIKTF. CDR3 nucleotide sequence: TGTGCCACCTGGGAACCAAGGCACGACATTCTCGGTAGTGATTGGATCAAGACGTTT. The rearrangement links TRGV3 to TRGJP2. Trimming removed 4 bases from V and 3 bases from J; junction bases left unmatched: 20. The CDR3 contains 19 residues. Looked up from germline, CDR1 is VTNTFY and CDR2 is YDVSTARD (reference sequence).

In its sample, this clone was seen a few times. The chain uses TRGV9 and TRGJ1 or TRGJ2. J gave up 8 bases and V 3 bases, and 4 bases lay outside the gene matches. Germline V gives CDR1 GITISATS, CDR2 ISYDGTV (reference sequence). CDR3 length equals 11 residues. Here the CDR3 DNA reads TGTGCCTTGTGGGAGCCCGATAAGAAACTCTTT. This encodes CALWEPDKKLF.

This clone was seen more than once but under ten times. The gene calls are TRGV9 and TRGJP. The trim removed 0 bases at V and 9 bases at J, leaving 5 bases unmatched. The germline V gene encodes CDR1 GITISATS and CDR2 ISYDGTV (reference sequence). The CDR3 is made up of 16 amino acids. CDR3 sequence (DNA): TGTGCCTTGTGGGAGGTGCGGGCGTTGGGCAAAAAAATCAAGGTATTT. Its translation is CALWEVRALGKKIKVF.